This T cell receptor (beta chain) was documented in a study of T-cell memory formation after mild COVID-19. TCRdb processed the 5' RACE reads anew with MiXCR; each CDR3 protein has one entry. Of around 200,000 distinct CDR3 sequences listed, 25% to 35% are singletons. The CDR3 contains 15 residues. V dropped 0 bases and J dropped 7 bases, with 13 bases sitting between them. Per the germline V gene, CDR1 is SGDLS and CDR2 is YYNGEE. Sequencing was performed on PBMCs or a T cell subset sorted from them (not recorded which). The chain is built from TRBV9 and TRBJ1-4, with D possibly being TRBD1 (6 bases). The receptor was derived from an adult woman who had mild COVID-19 (a few samples of this study predate the infection). Cell type and time point are not known. CDR3 nucleotide sequence: TGTGCCAGCAGCGTAGCAGGGGCAAACGGTGAAAAACTGTTTTTT. This sequence encodes CASSVAGANGEKLFF.